This T cell receptor (beta chain) was identified during a study of molecular identifiers for immune sequencing clone quantification. Study-level background: In replicates, RNA taken from around 20,000 or 100,000 naive CD8 cells was divided five ways, and four portions underwent sequencing.

Between about 19,000 and 1,100,000 sorted cells, with 10%, 30% or 50% RNA, yielded naive CD8 libraries. Ten or more counts support this clonotype. TCRdb called the PCR reads again in MiXCR, with one record for every CDR3 protein. The table lists 88,000 or so distinct CDR3 sequences, 21% of them singletons. V was shortened by 2 bases and J by 6 bases, with 6 bases between the two germline ends. The length of the CDR3 is 12 residues. CDR1 is SEHNR and CDR2 is FQNEAQ in the germline V gene (reference sequence). J is TRBJ2-3 and V is TRBV7-9; D is unclear. The sequenced sample was naive CD8+ T cells from blood, with Jurkat cell RNA spiked in. Documented subset: FACS-sorted CD8+CD4-CCR7+CD45RA+ naive T cells. The clonotype was recovered from a human donor in good health. Some libraries in this study had Jurkat cell RNA spiked in. CDR3 coding DNA: TGTGCCAGCAGCTTAACGGCGGATACGCAGTATTTT. It is translated as CASSLTADTQYF.